This T cell receptor (beta chain) comes out of a study of OX40 agonist ivuxolimab in advanced cancers. Overall study: All patients had ivuxolimab intravenously every 2 weeks at 0.01 to 10 mg/kg. Study observations and caveats: It was not determined which antigens were specifically recognized by the peripheral T cells that had undergone clonal expansion.

The CDR3 has 15 amino acids. The germline V gene encodes CDR1 MNHEY and CDR2 SVGAGI. V shed 4 bases, J shed 3 bases, and the junction held 4 bases outside the gene matches. About this clone: As yet, its antigen is unknown.

Using immunoSEQ multiplex PCR, the repertoire was profiled, and TCRdb retains in-frame clones only, with some absent. The table includes tens of thousands of clones, about 77% detected once. The rearrangement links TRBV6-5 to TRBJ2-2; 8 bases line up with TRBD1. The TCR sequence derives from an adult with an advanced solid tumor such as melanoma, head and neck, liver or kidney cancer. Sequenced material: CD4+ or CD8+ T cells sorted from blood, taken in a trial of the OX40 agonist ivuxolimab. The CDR3 reads CASSSYRGDTGELFF. The CDR3 DNA sequence: TGTGCCAGCAGTTCTTACAGGGGGGACACCGGGGAGCTGTTTTTT.